This entry lists 22 T cell receptor beta chains sequenced from one sample in a study of regulatory T cells in long-lasting Graves disease. Library construction for TCR beta used iRepertoire HTBI primers and Arm-PCR of CDR3 regions. TCRdb analysed the multiplex PCR reads with MiXCR anew, one entry per CDR3 protein. The sample yields approximately 490,000 distinct CDR3 sequences, roughly 17% seen once. Time point: newly diagnosed GD, antithyroid drugs for less than 3 months. Generation of the TCR library employed RNA extracted from PBMCs. These data also featured in a second study, about T cells in Graves' hyperthyroidism and ophthalmopathy.

The sample in question was peripheral blood mononuclear cells (PBMCs), obtained at new diagnosis, from a patient treated with antithyroid drugs. These receptors all stem from a middle-aged man with Graves disease.

At least ten counts were recorded for this clonotype. The chain employs TRBV6-1 and TRBJ1-3; 11 bases line up with TRBD1. Per germline, CDR1 MNHNS and CDR2 SASEGT. V lost 5 bases and J lost 0; bases outside the gene matches: 9. The CDR3 is 18 residues long. The CDR3 sequence: CASSRRSGTGGSGNTIYF. CDR3 nucleotide sequence: TGTGCCAGCAGTCGACGGTCCGGGACAGGGGGCTCTGGAAACACCATATATTTT.

This clonotype was observed many times. The genes are TRBV5-1 and TRBJ2-7; 7 nucleotides line up with TRBD1. This CDR3 comprises 15 residues. Germline-derived CDR1 and CDR2 are SGHRS and YFSETQ. V shed 0 bases, J shed 0 bases, and the junction held 3 bases outside the gene matches. The CDR3 DNA is TGCGCCAGCAGCTTGGAAGGGACAGCCTCCTACGAGCAGTACTTC. Its protein is CASSLEGTASYEQYF.

This clonotype has just one count. The V gene is TRBV30, the J gene TRBJ2-1; the match to TRBD1 covers 8 bases. The CDR3 sequence is 12 residues long. V lost 2 bases, J lost 10 bases, and 4 bases stayed unmatched. Germline CDR1 is GTSNPN and CDR2 is SVGIG (reference sequence). The CDR3 region has the DNA TGTGCCTGGAGTACGACAGGGGTCGAGCAGTTCTTC. Amino acid sequence: CAWSTTGVEQFF.

This chain connects TRBV7-9 to TRBJ2-5, with TRBD2 identical over 9 bases. The CDR3 extends over 16 amino acids. CDR1 SEHNR and CDR2 FQNEAQ come from the germline V gene (reference sequence). The J segment lost 5 bases and the V segment lost 2 bases, leaving 9 bases of the junction unmatched. CDR3 sequence: CASSLSGRSSSETQYF. The CDR3 coding sequence is TGTGCCAGCAGCTTAAGCGGGAGGTCCTCTTCGGAGACCCAGTACTTC.

This clonotype was seen ten or more times. J is TRBJ2-3 and V is TRBV13; a possible D gene is TRBD1 (5 bases). V was pared by 7 bases and J by 2 bases, with 16 bases between. Germline assignment: CDR1 PRHDT and CDR2 FYEKMQ (reference sequence). This CDR3 is built from 15 residues. The CDR3 DNA sequence: TGTGCCAGCACCTCTGCGACAGCCCCCACAGATACGCAGTATTTT. It codes for CASTSATAPTDTQYF.

In its sample, this clonotype was seen many times. In DNA, the CDR3 is TGTGCCAGCAGAGATCTAGCGGGAGAAGGTCGCCCCTACGAGCAGTACTTC. This translates into CASRDLAGEGRPYEQYF. V usage is TRBV7-9 and J usage is TRBJ2-7; 10 nucleotides match TRBD2. The CDR3 sequence is 17 residues long. V lost 6 bases, J lost 2 bases, and 13 bases stayed unmatched. Germline CDR1 SEHNR, CDR2 FQNEAQ (reference sequence).

This clonotype was recorded at least ten times. The CDR3 nucleotides are TGCAGTGCTAGAGCCGCTGGGGTTTCCTACGAGCAGTACTTC. This translates into CSARAAGVSYEQYF. J is TRBJ2-7 and V is TRBV20-1; D call uncertain. This CDR3 is built from 14 residues. Trimming left V 1 base short and J 1 base short, with 11 bases between. Looked up from germline, CDR1 is DFQATT and CDR2 is SNEGSKA (reference sequence).

This clonotype has ten or more counts. The chain is built from TRBV4-1 and TRBJ1-1; D possibly corresponds to TRBD1 (5 bases). The V gene's germline CDR1 is MGHRA and CDR2 YSYEKL. The CDR3 runs 14 residues. V lost 3 bases and J 6 bases, leaving 14 bases between the germline ends. For the CDR3, the DNA is TGCGCCAGCAGCCATTCGGGACGGTACTCTGAAGCTTTCTTT. Translated, it gives CASSHSGRYSEAFF.

This clonotype appeared many times. The rearrangement links TRBV27 to TRBJ1-1; D not resolved. CDR3 length: 14 amino acids. Germline V gives CDR1 MNHEY, CDR2 SMNVEV (reference sequence). V lost 8 bases, J lost 1 base, and 14 bases lay in between. DNA for the CDR3: TGTGCCAGCGCGGGGAGGGTTACGAACACTGAAGCTTTCTTT. It specifies CASAGRVTNTEAFF.

This clonotype has ten or more counts. The chain joins TRBV10-3 to TRBJ2-7, with 8 positions matching TRBD2. V was pared by 0 bases and J by 6 bases, with 16 bases of the junction left unmatched. Germline assignment: CDR1 ENHRY and CDR2 SYGVKD. The CDR3 spans 18 residues. The DNA of the CDR3 is TGTGCCATCAGTGAGTCACCCGCTGGGACTAGGAGTTTTGGCGAGCAGTACTTC. Protein product: CAISESPAGTRSFGEQYF.

The sample holds many counts of this clonotype. The rearrangement uses TRBV12-3 or TRBV12-4 and TRBJ1-1, with D tentatively TRBD1 (5 bases). Trimming removed 6 bases at V and 2 bases at J, with 13 bases between. The length of the CDR3 is 14 residues. CDR3 bases: TGTGCCAGCAGGCCCCGGGACGGAAACACTGAAGCTTTCTTT. Protein product: CASRPRDGNTEAFF.

Regarding this clonotype: A far larger clone is just one base off, so this is likely a read error. This sequence joins TRBV28 and TRBJ2-7, with 8 bases aligning to TRBD2. The V gene end was trimmed by 5 bases and the J gene end by 7 bases; junction bases not matched to a gene: 10. The CDR3 extends over 14 amino acids. Germline values: CDR1 MDHEN, CDR2 SYDVKM. CDR3 nucleotide sequence: TGTGCCAGCAGTGCCGGGACTAGGGTTAATGAGCAGTACTTC. It translates to CASSAGTRVNEQYF.

This clonotype was observed at least ten times. This sequence joins TRBV11-2 and TRBJ2-2, with D perhaps given as TRBD1 or TRBD2 (6 bases each). The V end was cut by 1 base, the J end by 3 bases, with 12 bases between. This CDR3 has 16 residues. Germline V gives CDR1 SGHAT, CDR2 FQNNGV. CDR3 in DNA: TGTGCCAGCAGCTTAGTAGGGGGGATGTACACCGGGGAGCTGTTTTTT. Its translation: CASSLVGGMYTGELFF.

This clonotype occurred many times. The V and J genes are TRBV7-3 and TRBJ2-4; D is uncertain. Germline values: CDR1 SGHTA, CDR2 FQGTGA. With 2 bases removed from V and 5 bases from J, the gap between germline ends came to 10 bases. CDR3 length equals 14 residues. CDR3 DNA: TGTGCCAGCAGCTTAGCGCCGGTAGAAAACATTCAGTACTTC. As protein: CASSLAPVENIQYF.

This clonotype came up many times. The rearrangement joins TRBV12-3 or TRBV12-4 to TRBJ1-2; perhaps TRBD1 as D (6 bases). V was shortened by 6 bases and J by 2 bases, with 13 bases between the two germline ends. This CDR3 is built from 14 residues. The CDR3 nucleotides read TGTGCCAGCAGGAGGACAGCCGCGAACTATGGCTACACCTTC. Translated, it gives CASRRTAANYGYTF.

Many counts were recorded for this clonotype. V is TRBV18 and J is TRBJ2-5, with D perhaps given as TRBD1 or TRBD2 (5 bases each). The V gene lost 8 bases and the J gene lost 0 bases, with 10 bases spanning the gap. Germline V gene data show CDR1 as KGHSH and CDR2 as LQKENI. The CDR3 is 13 amino acids. CDR3 sequence (DNA): TGTGCCAGCAGCCCGGGACACCAAGAGACCCAGTACTTC. Amino acid sequence: CASSPGHQETQYF. Supplemented by reference TRBV18 and TRBJ2-5, the full variable domain reads NAGVMQNPRHLVRRRGQEARLRCSPMKGHSHVYWYRQLPEEGLKFMVYLQKENIIDESGMPKERFSAEFPKEGPSILRIQQVVRGDSAAYFCASSPGHQETQYFGPGTRLLVL.

V gene TRBV5-1 combines with J gene TRBJ2-6; D is ambiguous. This CDR3 region has 15 residues. V lost 0 bases, J lost 0 bases, and 4 bases lay in between. Germline lookup yields CDR1 SGHRS and CDR2 YFSETQ. CDR3 nucleotide sequence: TGCGCCAGCAGCTTGGGGTTCTCTGGGGCCAACGTCCTGACTTTC. This encodes CASSLGFSGANVLTF.

This clonotype was detected ten times or more. The V gene is TRBV6-2 or TRBV6-3, the J gene TRBJ2-1; 7 bases are a match to TRBD1. The J segment lost 8 bases and the V segment lost 6 bases, leaving 10 bases of the junction unmatched. Germline V gene sequence: CDR1 MNHEY, CDR2 SVGEGT. This CDR3 has 14 amino acids. CDR3 in DNA: TGTGCCAGCAGAGCCACGGGACAGATACATGAGCAGTTCTTC. Translating it yields CASRATGQIHEQFF.

In its sample, this clonotype was seen many times. The rearrangement links TRBV14 to TRBJ2-7, with no clear D. Germline V gives CDR1 SGHDN, CDR2 FVKESK. This CDR3 is built from 12 residues. Trimming took 5 bases from V and 4 from J, leaving 9 bases between them. This CDR3 is CASSVDGYEQYF. The DNA for the CDR3 is TGTGCCAGCAGCGTGGACGGATACGAGCAGTACTTC.

This clonotype appeared many times. The chain has TRBV7-9 and TRBJ1-1; D is perhaps TRBD1 (5 bases). This CDR3 is 14 amino acids long. Germline V gene lookup returns CDR1 SEHNR and CDR2 FQNEAQ (reference sequence). V was cut by 4 bases and J by 1 base, with 10 bases left in between. DNA of the CDR3: TGTGCCAGCAGCTCACAGGAGGCGAACACTGAAGCTTTCTTT. Protein product: CASSSQEANTEAFF.

This sequence joins TRBV27 and TRBJ1-1, with no clear D. This CDR3 has 15 amino acids. The V end was cut by 5 bases, the J end by 2 bases, with 15 bases between. Germline CDR1 reads MNHEY; CDR2 reads SMNVEV (reference sequence). The CDR3 sequence: CASSPPLRSNTEAFF. The CDR3 bases are TGTGCCAGCAGTCCACCCCTTCGGAGCAACACTGAAGCTTTCTTT.

This clonotype was counted ten times or more. The gene calls are TRBV28 and TRBJ2-7; tentatively, D is TRBD2 (5 bases). The V gene's germline CDR1 is MDHEN and CDR2 SYDVKM. The CDR3 sequence is 12 residues long. V was cut by 10 bases and J by 1 base, with 11 bases left in between. In DNA, the CDR3 is TGTGCCACGAGGGAGTCTTCCTACGAGCAGTACTTC. Protein sequence: CATRESSYEQYF.